There are a few counts of the clone carrying this TCR beta chain. Its antigen is currently unknown. The CDR3 is 15 residues long. CDR1 is MDHEN and CDR2 is SYDVKM in the germline V gene. V dropped 3 bases and J dropped 5; count of bases not matched to a gene: 9. The data were taken from a study of T cell responses to AZD1222 COVID-19 vaccine. Study-level findings and limits: Mapped onto spike, vaccine-associated CD4 TCRs spanned it and were dominant at 160-218 and 743-854. In the spike-specific TCR repertoire, nearly half reportedly target unmutated variant regions.

Second doses were pooled across both intervals (about 4 or about 12 weeks). Generated by immunoSEQ multiplex PCR, the TCRdb table keeps only in-frame clones and is missing some. Of 45,000 to 65,000 clones listed, about 80% were seen once; the top ten hold 4% to 5%. This TCR derives from an adult who received the AZD1222 COVID-19 vaccine. V usage is TRBV28 and J usage is TRBJ2-5; 7 bases line up with TRBD1. The source material was peripheral blood, sampled 28 days after the second AZD1222 dose. The CDR3 sequence: CASSFRGGVAETQYF. The DNA for the CDR3 is TGTGCCAGCAGTTTTCGAGGGGGCGTAGCGGAGACCCAGTACTTC.